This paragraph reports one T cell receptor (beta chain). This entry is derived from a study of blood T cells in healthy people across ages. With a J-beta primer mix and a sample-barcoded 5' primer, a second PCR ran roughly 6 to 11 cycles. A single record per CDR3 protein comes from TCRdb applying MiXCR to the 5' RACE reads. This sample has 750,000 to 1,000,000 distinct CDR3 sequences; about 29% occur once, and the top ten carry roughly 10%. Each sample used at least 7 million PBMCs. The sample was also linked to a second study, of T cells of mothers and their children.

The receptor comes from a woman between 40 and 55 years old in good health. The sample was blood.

The DNA for the CDR3 is TGCAGTGCTAGAGATGGAAATGAGCAGTTCTTC. Its translation is CSARDGNEQFF. This chain connects TRBV20-1 to TRBJ2-1; D is ambiguous. V lost 0 bases and J lost 7, with 4 bases in between. This CDR3 comprises 11 residues. Per the germline V gene, CDR1 is DFQATT and CDR2 is SNEGSKA (reference sequence).